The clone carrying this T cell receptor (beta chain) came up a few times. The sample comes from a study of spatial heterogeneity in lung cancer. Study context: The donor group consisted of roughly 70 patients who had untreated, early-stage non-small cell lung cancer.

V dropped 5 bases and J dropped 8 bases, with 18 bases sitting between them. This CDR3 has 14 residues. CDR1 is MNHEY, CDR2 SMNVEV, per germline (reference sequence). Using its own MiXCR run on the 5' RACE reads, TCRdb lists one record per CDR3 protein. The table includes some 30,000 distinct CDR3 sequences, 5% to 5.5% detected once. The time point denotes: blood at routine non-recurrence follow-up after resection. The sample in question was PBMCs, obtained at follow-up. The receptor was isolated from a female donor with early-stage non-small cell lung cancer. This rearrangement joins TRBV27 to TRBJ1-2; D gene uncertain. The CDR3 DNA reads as TGTGCCAGCAGTCCCCGGGCCACCGCGGCGGGCTACACCTTC. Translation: CASSPRATAAGYTF.